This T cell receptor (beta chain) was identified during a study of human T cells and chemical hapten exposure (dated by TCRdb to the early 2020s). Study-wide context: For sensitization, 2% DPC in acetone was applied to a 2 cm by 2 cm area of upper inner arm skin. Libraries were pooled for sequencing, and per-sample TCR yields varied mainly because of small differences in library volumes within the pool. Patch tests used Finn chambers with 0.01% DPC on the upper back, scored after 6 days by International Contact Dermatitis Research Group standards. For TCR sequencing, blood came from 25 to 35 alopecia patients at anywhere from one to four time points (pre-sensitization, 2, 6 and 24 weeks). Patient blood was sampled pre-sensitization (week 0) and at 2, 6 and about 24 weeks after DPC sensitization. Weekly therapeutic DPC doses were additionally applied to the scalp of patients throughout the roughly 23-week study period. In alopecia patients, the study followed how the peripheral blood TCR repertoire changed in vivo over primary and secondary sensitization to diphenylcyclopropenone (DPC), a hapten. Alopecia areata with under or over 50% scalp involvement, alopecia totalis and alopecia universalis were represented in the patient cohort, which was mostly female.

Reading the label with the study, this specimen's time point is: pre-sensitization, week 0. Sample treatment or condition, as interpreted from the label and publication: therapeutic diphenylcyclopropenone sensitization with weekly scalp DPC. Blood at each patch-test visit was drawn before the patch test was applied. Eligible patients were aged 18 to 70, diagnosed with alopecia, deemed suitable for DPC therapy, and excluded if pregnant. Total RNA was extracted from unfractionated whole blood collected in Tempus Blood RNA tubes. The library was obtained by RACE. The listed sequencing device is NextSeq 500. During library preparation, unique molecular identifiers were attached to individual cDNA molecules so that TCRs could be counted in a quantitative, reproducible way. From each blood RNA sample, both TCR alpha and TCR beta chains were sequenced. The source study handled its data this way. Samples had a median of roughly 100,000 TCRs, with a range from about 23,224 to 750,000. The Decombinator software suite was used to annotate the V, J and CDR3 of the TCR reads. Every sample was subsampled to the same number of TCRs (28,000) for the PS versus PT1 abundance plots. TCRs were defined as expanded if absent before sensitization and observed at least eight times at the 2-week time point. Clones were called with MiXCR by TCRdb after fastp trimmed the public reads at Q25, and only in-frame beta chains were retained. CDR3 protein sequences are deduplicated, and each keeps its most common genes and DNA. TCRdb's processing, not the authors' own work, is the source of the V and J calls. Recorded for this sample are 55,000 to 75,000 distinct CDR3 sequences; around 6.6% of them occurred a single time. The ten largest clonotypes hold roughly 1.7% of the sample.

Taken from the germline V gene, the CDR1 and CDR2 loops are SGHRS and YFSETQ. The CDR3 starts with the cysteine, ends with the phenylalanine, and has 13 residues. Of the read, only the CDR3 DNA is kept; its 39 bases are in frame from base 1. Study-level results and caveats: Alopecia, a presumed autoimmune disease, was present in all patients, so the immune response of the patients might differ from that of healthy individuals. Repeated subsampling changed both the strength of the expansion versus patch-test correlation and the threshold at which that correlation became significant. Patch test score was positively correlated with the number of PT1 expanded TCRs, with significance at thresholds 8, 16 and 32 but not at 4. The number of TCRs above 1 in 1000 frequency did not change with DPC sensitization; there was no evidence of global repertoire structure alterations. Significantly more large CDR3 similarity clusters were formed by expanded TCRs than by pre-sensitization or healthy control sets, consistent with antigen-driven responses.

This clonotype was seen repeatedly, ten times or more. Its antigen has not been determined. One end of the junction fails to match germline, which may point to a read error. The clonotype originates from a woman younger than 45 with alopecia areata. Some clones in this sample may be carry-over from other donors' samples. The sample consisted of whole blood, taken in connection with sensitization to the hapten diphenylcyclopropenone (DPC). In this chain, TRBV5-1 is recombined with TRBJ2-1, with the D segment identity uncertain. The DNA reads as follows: TGTGCCAGCAGCCTCTATGATTACAATGAGCAGTTCTTC. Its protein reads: CASSLYDYNEQFF.